The 31 T cell receptor beta chains presented below share a single source sample, sequenced in a study of T cells of healthy individuals. TCRdb reprocessed the 5' RACE reads via MiXCR and lists one record per CDR3 protein. The sample has tens of thousands of distinct CDR3 sequences, 15% to 20% seen once; the top ten hold around 4.6%. The origin of the receptors is a human donor in good health.

This clonotype was observed a handful of times. This rearrangement joins TRBV24-1 to TRBJ1-5; no reliable D call. This CDR3 has 13 amino acids. V was pared by 5 bases and J by 1 base, with 5 bases between. From germline, CDR1 is KGHDR and CDR2 SFDVKD. The CDR3 protein is CATSAASNQPQHF. The CDR3, as DNA: TGTGCCACCAGTGCTGCCAGCAATCAGCCCCAGCATTTT.

Turning to this clonotype: One end of the junction fails to match germline, which may point to a read error. The chain employs TRBV7-2 and TRBJ2-7; D is unclear. CDR1 and CDR2 (germline): SGHTA, FQGNSA. CDR3 length: 13 amino acids. The CDR3: CASSYYSDKALFF. CDR3 DNA sequence: TGTGCCAGCAGCTACTATTCAGACAAGGCCCTCTTCTTC.

The chain couples TRBV10-3 to TRBJ2-7; 11 bases are a match to TRBD2. With V trimmed by 5 bases and J by 7 bases, 7 bases remained unmatched. This CDR3 comprises 14 residues. The V gene's germline CDR1 is ENHRY and CDR2 SYGVKD. As DNA, the CDR3 is TGTGCCATCAGTACCGGGACTAGCGGCGATGAGCAGTACTTC. It encodes CAISTGTSGDEQYF.

This clonotype has ten or more counts. The chain recombines TRBV12-3 or TRBV12-4 with TRBJ2-1, with D possibly being TRBD2 (6 bases). The CDR3 consists of 12 residues. Trimming pared 5 bases from V and 12 bases from J, leaving 14 bases between. Here the CDR3 DNA reads TGTGCCAGCAGTCAACAGACTAGAAGGCAGTTCTTC. This sequence encodes CASSQQTRRQFF.

This clonotype was detected many times. This chain uses TRBV12-3 or TRBV12-4 with TRBJ2-1, with TRBD1 as a possible D gene (6 bases). CDR3 length equals 11 residues. Trimming removed 8 bases from V and 16 bases from J, with 18 bases in between. CDR3: CASAQGTSTFF. CDR3 nucleotide sequence: TGTGCCAGCGCCCAGGGGACGAGCACTTTCTTC.

The chain recombines TRBV7-9 with TRBJ1-6; D is unresolved. Germline-derived CDR1 and CDR2 are SEHNR and FQNEAQ (reference sequence). V was clipped by 10 bases and J by 10 bases, with 14 bases between them. The CDR3 runs to 12 residues. The DNA for the CDR3 is TGTGCCACCCAGCTCGGAAGCTCACCCCTCCACTTT. This codes for CATQLGSSPLHF.

The chain employs TRBV4-1 and TRBJ2-5, with D hard to call. CDR3 size: 13 residues. Trimming pared 4 bases from V and 4 bases from J, leaving 10 bases between. CDR1 MGHRA and CDR2 YSYEKL come from the germline V gene. CDR3 DNA sequence: TGCGCCAGCAGCCCTTGGATGAGAGAGACCCAGTACTTC. Protein product: CASSPWMRETQYF.

This clonotype has a handful of counts. The chain recombines TRBV5-1 with TRBJ2-2, with a tentative D call TRBD1 (5 bases). From germline, CDR1 is SGHRS and CDR2 YFSETQ. Trimming shortened V by 4 bases and J by 1 base, and 11 bases separated the two germline ends. The CDR3 sequence is 15 residues long. In nucleotides, the CDR3 is TGCGCCAGCAGCCTGGAAGGGGAGAACACCGGGGAGCTGTTTTTT. Protein: CASSLEGENTGELFF.

The CDR3 DNA follows: TGTGCCTGGAGTATATCCGGGACTAGCGGGAGAGGGCAGTTCTTC. Amino acid sequence: CAWSISGTSGRGQFF. This sequence joins TRBV30 and TRBJ2-1; the match to TRBD2 covers 14 bases. Trimming cost V 2 bases and J 12 bases; bases outside gene matches: 9. This CDR3 is built from 15 residues. CDR1 and CDR2 from the germline V gene are GTSNPN and SVGIG (reference sequence).

This clonotype has only a few counts. The V gene is TRBV10-3, the J gene TRBJ2-7; 14 positions match TRBD2. The CDR3 covers 14 residues. The J segment lost 4 bases and the V segment lost 8 bases, leaving 4 bases of the junction unmatched. Germline CDR1 ENHRY, CDR2 SYGVKD. The DNA for the CDR3 is TGTGCCATCGGGACTAGCGGGAGTAGATACGAGCAGTACTTC. Translated: CAIGTSGSRYEQYF.

This clonotype was detected many times. The V call is TRBV11-1, the J call TRBJ1-1, with 8 positions matching TRBD1. The CDR3 sequence is 14 residues long. V lost 2 bases, J lost 12 bases, and 11 bases stayed unmatched. Per the germline V gene, CDR1 is SGHAT and CDR2 is FQDESV (reference sequence). Here the CDR3 reads CASSLQDRVKSPFF. CDR3 sequence (DNA): TGTGCCAGCAGCTTACAGGACAGGGTCAAGTCCCCTTTCTTT. The full variable domain, with the rest looked up from reference TRBV11-1 and TRBJ1-1, is EAEVAQSPRYKITEKSQAVAFWCDPISGHATLYWYRQILGQGPELLVQFQDESVVDDSQLPKDRFSAERLKGVDSTLKIQPAELGDSAMYLCASSLQDRVKSPFFGQGTRLTVV.

This clonotype was picked up a small number of times. The J gene is TRBJ2-3, the V gene TRBV27; a possible D gene is TRBD2 (5 bases). This CDR3 contains 14 residues. Trimming took 5 bases from V and 6 from J, leaving 15 bases between them. The germline V gene has CDR1 MNHEY and CDR2 SMNVEV (reference sequence). CDR3 sequence reads: CASSVFPSRDTQYF. The CDR3 bases are TGTGCCAGCAGTGTCTTTCCTAGCAGGGATACGCAGTATTTT.

V is TRBV19 and J is TRBJ2-7; D is ambiguous. Germline CDR1 is LNHDA and CDR2 is SQIVND (reference sequence). Trimming cost V 4 bases and J 1 base, with 8 bases left between them. This CDR3 region has 13 residues. In DNA form, the CDR3 reads TGTGCCAGTAGTACGCGATGGTCCTACGAGCAGTACTTC. It translates to CASSTRWSYEQYF.

About this clonotype: This likely comes from a read error, as the CDR3 has no conserved phenylalanine or tryptophan at its end. The chain uses TRBV6-2 or TRBV6-3 and TRBJ2-1, with no clear D. The CDR3 spans 14 residues. V lost 5 bases and J 0 bases, leaving 8 bases between the germline ends. Germline CDR1 is MNHEY and CDR2 is SVGEGT. CDR3 sequence (DNA): TGTGCCAGCAGTGCACTGGGCTCCTACAATGAGCAGTTCTTA. Translating it yields CASSALGSYNEQFL.

This clonotype has just a few counts. The genes are TRBV7-2 and TRBJ2-2; the D is unclear. CDR1 and CDR2 from the germline V gene are SGHTA and FQGNSA. The V end lost 0 bases, the J end lost 6 bases, and 8 bases lay between the germline ends. The CDR3 totals 14 residues. CDR3 region: CASSLAVHPGELFF. The CDR3 nucleotides are TGTGCCAGCAGCTTAGCGGTACACCCCGGGGAGCTGTTTTTT.

The gene calls are TRBV25-1 and TRBJ2-7; 12 nucleotides line up with TRBD1. Germline V gives CDR1 MGHDK, CDR2 SYGVNS. Losses at the gene ends were 4 bases for V and 7 bases for J; bases not matched to a gene: 5. The CDR3 spans 14 residues. CDR3 sequence: CASSAGQGAIEQYF. The CDR3, as DNA: TGTGCCAGCAGTGCGGGACAGGGGGCGATTGAGCAGTACTTC.

The rearrangement links TRBV27 to TRBJ1-5, with TRBD1 as a possible D gene (5 bases). This CDR3 has 15 amino acids. Germline CDR1 and CDR2: MNHEY and SMNVEV (reference sequence). The germline V and J ends were trimmed by 4 bases and 4 bases, with 14 bases remaining between them. The CDR3 bases are TGTGCCAGCAGTTCACTCCGGGACGGGAATCAGCCCCAGCATTTT. Translation: CASSSLRDGNQPQHF.

This clonotype was counted a few times. J is TRBJ2-3 and V is TRBV5-1; D might be TRBD2 (6 bases). V was clipped by 1 base and J by 3 bases, with 12 bases between them. Germline lookup yields CDR1 SGHRS and CDR2 YFSETQ. The CDR3 is 15 amino acids. The CDR3 reads CASSLNAGNTDTQYF. The CDR3 DNA reads TGCGCCAGCAGCTTGAACGCGGGAAATACAGATACGCAGTATTTT.

This clonotype has at least ten counts. The V and J genes are TRBV27 and TRBJ2-7; possible D gene TRBD2, 6 bases. The CDR3 loop spans 13 amino acids. Trimming pared 9 bases from V and 1 base from J, leaving 13 bases between. Per the germline V gene, CDR1 is MNHEY and CDR2 is SMNVEV (reference sequence). The CDR3 DNA sequence: TGTGCCAGTTCCGGGACTGCTTCCTACGAGCAGTACTTC. It yields the protein CASSGTASYEQYF.

This clonotype was detected only a few times. J is TRBJ2-1 and V is TRBV3-1, with 10 bases fitting TRBD2. The CDR3 is made up of 18 amino acids. Germline CDR1 reads LGHDT; CDR2 reads YNNKEL (reference sequence). Trimming cost V 1 base and J 5 bases; bases outside gene matches: 11. The CDR3 DNA sequence: TGTGCCAGCAGCCAAGTTCGGATACTAGCGGGAAAGGACAATGAGCAGTTCTTC. It yields the protein CASSQVRILAGKDNEQFF.

The chain has TRBV20-1 and TRBJ1-5; 9 bases agree with TRBD1. This CDR3 has 14 amino acids. After removal of 3 bases from V and 6 bases from J, the junction contained 6 bases not matched to a gene. Germline CDR1 DFQATT, CDR2 SNEGSKA (reference sequence). The CDR3 is CSASGTGKTQPQHF. The CDR3 bases are TGCAGTGCTAGTGGGACAGGGAAGACTCAGCCCCAGCATTTT.

This clonotype was found many times. The chain combines TRBV11-2 with TRBJ2-1, with 9 nucleotides matching TRBD2. The length of the CDR3 is 16 residues. The V segment lost 3 bases and the J segment 2 bases; nucleotides outside the gene matches: 5. Germline-derived CDR1 and CDR2 are SGHAT and FQNNGV. The CDR3, as DNA: TGTGCCAGCAGCTTCCGTCTAGCGGGGACCTACAATGAGCAGTTCTTC. This gives the protein CASSFRLAGTYNEQFF.

This clonotype came up many times. V and J are TRBV18 and TRBJ1-5; D may be TRBD1 (5 bases). This CDR3 comprises 15 residues. The V end was cut by 2 bases, the J end by 4 bases, with 12 bases between. Germline lookup yields CDR1 KGHSH and CDR2 LQKENI. CDR3: CASSPSQGSNQPQHF. The CDR3 DNA reads TGTGCCAGCTCACCATCTCAGGGATCGAATCAGCCCCAGCATTTT.

This clonotype has at least ten counts. The chain carries TRBV12-5 and TRBJ1-1, with D unclear. The CDR3 runs 14 residues. Germline lookup yields CDR1 LGHNT and CDR2 FRNRAP. Trimming shortened V by 5 bases and J by 0 bases, and 10 bases separated the two germline ends. The CDR3 here is CASGPGVMNTEAFF. For the CDR3, the DNA is TGTGCTAGTGGTCCCGGGGTGATGAACACTGAAGCTTTCTTT.

As to this clonotype: This may come from a read error, since a much larger clone is one base off. The chain joins TRBV11-2 to TRBJ1-2; TRBD1 agrees at 7 bases. The CDR3 extends over 14 amino acids. Germline CDR1 is SGHAT and CDR2 is FQNNGV. The CDR3 here is CAGSSLQGNYGYTF. CDR3 nucleotides: TGTGCCGGCAGCTCGTTACAGGGGAACTATGGCTACACCTTC. Full variable domain (outside the CDR3, taken from reference TRBV11-2 and TRBJ1-2): EAGVAQSPRYKIIEKRQSVAFWCNPISGHATLYWYQQILGQGPKLLIQFQNNGVVDDSQLPKDRFSAERLKGVDSTLKIQPAKLEDSAVYLCAGSSLQGNYGYTFGSGTRLTVV.

This clonotype was counted between two and nine times. The chain recombines TRBV5-4 with TRBJ1-6; no firm D call. The V end was cut by 3 bases, the J end by 0 bases, with 7 bases between. The CDR3 is made up of 15 amino acids. CDR1 and CDR2 (germline): SGHNT, YYREEE (reference sequence). The CDR3 region has the DNA TGTGCCAGCAGCTGGGAGAGCTCCTATAATTCACCCCTCCACTTT. It specifies CASSWESSYNSPLHF.

This clonotype appeared a few times. For the CDR3, the DNA is TGCAGTGCTAGAGTTACGCGGGTCTCCTACAATGAGCAGTTCTTC. Its protein is CSARVTRVSYNEQFF. This chain joins TRBV20-1 and TRBJ2-1; a possible D gene is TRBD2 (5 bases). Deletions cut 1 base from V and 0 bases from J, with 10 bases between. Germline-derived CDR1 and CDR2 are DFQATT and SNEGSKA (reference sequence). There are 15 residues in the CDR3.

At least ten counts were recorded for this clonotype. The chain is built from TRBV4-1 and TRBJ2-5, with D possibly TRBD1 on 5 matching bases. The CDR3 is 16 amino acids. The germline V gene encodes CDR1 MGHRA and CDR2 YSYEKL. V shed 2 bases and J shed 4 bases, with 17 bases lying between them. CDR3 sequence: CASSQLPGLGLETQYF. The DNA of the CDR3 is TGCGCCAGCAGCCAACTTCCAGGGTTGGGGCTAGAGACCCAGTACTTC.

This clonotype has ten or more counts. The chain couples TRBV4-2 to TRBJ2-1; TRBD2 agrees at 14 bases. From germline, CDR1 is LGHNA and CDR2 YNFKEQ. This CDR3 is 15 amino acids long. The trim removed 4 bases at V and 5 bases at J, leaving 1 base unmatched. The CDR3 region is CASSPGLAGDNEQFF. The CDR3 nucleotides are TGTGCCAGCAGCCCGGGACTAGCGGGAGACAATGAGCAGTTCTTC.

This rearrangement joins TRBV25-1 to TRBJ2-1; 10 positions match TRBD2. Germline CDR1 and CDR2: MGHDK and SYGVNS. V was clipped by 2 bases and J by 10 bases; unmatched bases: 8. The CDR3 extends over 15 amino acids. CDR3 coding DNA: TGTGCCAGCAGTGAAGCGCAGCGGGAGGGCCGGGAGCAGTTCTTC. Protein product: CASSEAQREGREQFF.

There are a few counts of this clonotype. The chain's CDR3 is CASSDVDRAPYEQYF. DNA for the CDR3: TGTGCCAGCAGCGACGTAGACAGGGCCCCCTACGAGCAGTACTTC. The gene calls are TRBV6-1 and TRBJ2-7; 7 bases agree with TRBD1. With V trimmed by 6 bases and J by 2 bases, 10 bases remained unmatched. The CDR3 consists of 15 residues. The germline gives CDR1 MNHNS, CDR2 SASEGT.